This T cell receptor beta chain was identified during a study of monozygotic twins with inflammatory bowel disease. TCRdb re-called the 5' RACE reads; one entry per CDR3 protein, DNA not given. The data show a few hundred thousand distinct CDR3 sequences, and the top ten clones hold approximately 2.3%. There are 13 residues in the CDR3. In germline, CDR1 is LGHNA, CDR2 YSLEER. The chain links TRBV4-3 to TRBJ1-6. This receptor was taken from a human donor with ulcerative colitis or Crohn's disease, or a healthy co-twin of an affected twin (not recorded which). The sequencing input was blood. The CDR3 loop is CASSQDRGSPLHF.